The 4 T cell receptor beta chains presented below share a single source sample, sequenced in a study of T cells in narcolepsy. Here immunoSEQ multiplex PCR was the method, and the copy in TCRdb shows in-frame clones only, minus some. Here the sample spans about 27,000 clones, 79% being singletons. Sequencing was done on a sample of memory (CD45RA-) CD4+ T cells from blood. The source is a human donor in good health.

J is TRBJ2-5 and V is TRBV10-3; D is perhaps TRBD2 (5 bases). CDR1 ENHRY and CDR2 SYGVKD come from the germline V gene. The V end lost 4 bases, the J end lost 1 base, and 7 bases lay between the germline ends. The CDR3 runs 13 residues. CDR3 region: CAISVSGQETQYF. In nucleotides, the CDR3 is TGTGCCATCAGTGTCAGCGGCCAAGAGACCCAGTACTTC.

V and J are TRBV7-9 and TRBJ2-5; D may be TRBD1 (7 bases). This CDR3 has 16 amino acids. Germline V gene data show CDR1 as SEHNR and CDR2 as FQNEAQ (reference sequence). V was shortened by 1 base and J by 4 bases, with 16 bases between the two germline ends. CDR3 DNA: TGTGCCAGCAGCTTAGGTTTCAGGGGGGCAGGAGAGACCCAGTACTTC. It yields the protein CASSLGFRGAGETQYF.

The gene calls are TRBV28 and TRBJ2-7, with D perhaps TRBD1 (6 bases). Germline V gene sequence: CDR1 MDHEN, CDR2 SYDVKM. This CDR3 comprises 15 residues. Trimming stripped 2 bases from V and 2 bases from J, with 13 bases between. The CDR3 coding sequence is TGTGCCAGCAGTTTAAGGGGGATTCCCGCCTACGAGCAGTACTTC. Translating gives CASSLRGIPAYEQYF.

The rearrangement uses TRBV15 and TRBJ2-3; 7 nucleotides match TRBD2. V gave up 1 base and J gave up 0 bases; unmatched junction bases: 7. The CDR3 contains 17 residues. Germline CDR1 reads LNHNV; CDR2 reads YYDKDF (reference sequence). This CDR3 is CATSRGGGSGSTDTQYF. CDR3 coding DNA: TGTGCCACCAGCAGAGGAGGAGGTAGCGGGAGCACAGATACGCAGTATTTT.